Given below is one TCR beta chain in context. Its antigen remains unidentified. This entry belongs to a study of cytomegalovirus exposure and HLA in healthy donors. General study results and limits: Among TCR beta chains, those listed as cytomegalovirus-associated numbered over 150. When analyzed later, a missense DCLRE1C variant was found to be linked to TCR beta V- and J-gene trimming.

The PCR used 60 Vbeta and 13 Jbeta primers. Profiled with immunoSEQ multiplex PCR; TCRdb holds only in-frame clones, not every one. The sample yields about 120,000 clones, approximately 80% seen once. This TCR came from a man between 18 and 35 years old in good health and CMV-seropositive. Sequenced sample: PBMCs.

The CDR3 spells CASSEEDRVDTEAFF. Here the CDR3 DNA reads TGTGCCAGCAGCGAGGAGGACAGGGTGGACACTGAAGCTTTCTTT. This chain links TRBV9 with TRBJ1-1; 8 nucleotides line up with TRBD1. The J segment lost 3 bases and the V segment lost 3 bases, leaving 7 bases of the junction unmatched. Germline CDR1 and CDR2: SGDLS and YYNGEE. This CDR3 has 15 amino acids.